These 13 T cell receptor beta chains were all obtained from the same sample, sequenced in a study of identical twins. Via MiXCR, TCRdb re-called the 5' RACE reads, giving one row per CDR3 protein. Among 350,000 to 400,000 distinct CDR3 sequences listed, 8.5% to 10% were seen once. The sample taken for sequencing was naive T cells sorted from blood. The receptors shown here come from a woman between 50 and 59 years old in good health.

The chain carries TRBV5-1 and TRBJ2-3, with 7 bases aligning to TRBD2. The CDR3 totals 16 residues. V trimming: 5 bases; J trimming: 2 bases; junction bases outside the gene matches: 11. Germline CDR1 is SGHRS and CDR2 is YFSETQ. CDR3 amino acids: CASSSPGGRATDTQYF. In DNA form, the CDR3 reads TGCGCCAGCAGTTCCCCGGGCGGGAGAGCCACAGATACGCAGTATTTT.

At least ten counts were recorded for this clonotype. The chain uses TRBV20-1 and TRBJ2-1; perhaps TRBD1 as D (5 bases). Germline lookup yields CDR1 DFQATT and CDR2 SNEGSKA (reference sequence). This CDR3 comprises 13 residues. Trimming removed 1 base at V and 9 bases at J, with 13 bases between. CDR3 DNA: TGCAGTGCTAGAGTGGCAGGGAAGAGTGAGCAGTTCTTC. Translation gives CSARVAGKSEQFF.

This clonotype showed up just a few times. This rearrangement joins TRBV20-1 to TRBJ2-3; D is uncertain. CDR1 is DFQATT, CDR2 SNEGSKA, per germline (reference sequence). Trimming took 6 bases from V and 2 from J, leaving 9 bases between them. The CDR3 sequence is 12 residues long. CDR3 sequence reads: CSAGDHTDTQYF. CDR3 coding DNA: TGCAGTGCGGGTGATCACACAGATACGCAGTATTTT.

This chain uses TRBV9 with TRBJ2-2, with no clear D. The CDR3 runs to 14 residues. V lost 2 bases and J 7 bases, leaving 12 bases between the germline ends. The germline CDR1 and CDR2 sequences are SGDLS and YYNGEE. CDR3 DNA sequence: TGTGCCAGCAGCGTTTCACTTAGCCTCGGGGAGCTGTTTTTT. Translating gives CASSVSLSLGELFF.

In its sample, this clonotype was seen many times. The chain is built from TRBV7-8 and TRBJ2-1; 9 nucleotides align to TRBD2. Germline lookup yields CDR1 SGHVS and CDR2 FQNEAQ. The CDR3 has 15 amino acids. J was trimmed by 5 bases and V by 1 base; bases with no gene match: 3. For the CDR3, the DNA is TGTGCCAGCAGCTTAGTAGCGGGAGTAGACAATGAGCAGTTCTTC. Translating gives CASSLVAGVDNEQFF.

The sample holds many counts of this clonotype. This chain joins TRBV5-1 and TRBJ2-1; TRBD2 might be the D (5 bases). CDR1 and CDR2 from the germline V gene are SGHRS and YFSETQ. V was shortened by 4 bases and J by 8 bases, with 16 bases between the two germline ends. This CDR3 contains 14 residues. The CDR3 DNA reads TGCGCCAGCAGCGCCGGACCAGGACTGGATGAGCAGTTCTTC. Protein: CASSAGPGLDEQFF.

This clonotype was observed a handful of times. V and J are TRBV9 and TRBJ2-1, with 9 bases lining up with TRBD2. CDR3 size: 17 residues. With V trimmed by 0 bases and J by 4 bases, 8 bases remained unmatched. The V gene's germline CDR1 is SGDLS and CDR2 YYNGEE. DNA of the CDR3: TGTGCCAGCAGCGTAGGGTCTATTAGCGGGAGATACAATGAGCAGTTCTTC. Amino acid sequence: CASSVGSISGRYNEQFF.

This clonotype was seen repeatedly, ten times or more. The V call is TRBV7-9, the J call TRBJ1-6, with 7 bases identical to TRBD1. This CDR3 contains 16 residues. Germline values: CDR1 SEHNR, CDR2 FQNEAQ (reference sequence). J gave up 4 bases and V 6 bases, and 9 bases lay outside the gene matches. As DNA, the CDR3 is TGTGCCAGCAGTGACCGGGACAGAGATTATAATTCACCCCTCCACTTT. Translating gives CASSDRDRDYNSPLHF.

This clonotype was seen only a few times. The rearrangement links TRBV3-1 to TRBJ2-7; a possible D gene is TRBD2 (5 bases). CDR1 LGHDT and CDR2 YNNKEL come from the germline V gene (reference sequence). The ends were cut back, 0 bases at V and 6 bases at J, with 9 bases in the middle. This CDR3 contains 13 residues. The CDR3 region is CASSQDPGSEQYV. The CDR3 DNA reads as TGTGCCAGCAGCCAAGATCCGGGATCCGAGCAGTACGTC.

This clonotype was counted many times. This chain uses TRBV6-6 with TRBJ2-7, with D maybe TRBD1 (6 bases). This CDR3 comprises 16 residues. The V end was cut by 0 bases, the J end by 0 bases, with 12 bases between. Germline assignment: CDR1 MNHNY and CDR2 SVGAGI (reference sequence). The CDR3 DNA reads as TGTGCCAGCAGTTACTCCACAGGGCCCAGCTCCTACGAGCAGTACTTC. It encodes CASSYSTGPSSYEQYF.

This clonotype was counted at least ten times. The rearrangement links TRBV5-1 to TRBJ1-6; no clear D gene. The CDR3 loop spans 12 amino acids. V was trimmed by 2 bases and J by 7 bases, leaving 4 bases between them. CDR1 is SGHRS and CDR2 is YFSETQ in the germline V gene. The CDR3 is CASSFMNSPLHF. Written as DNA, the CDR3 is TGCGCCAGCAGCTTTATGAATTCACCCCTCCACTTT. Filled out from reference TRBV5-1 and TRBJ1-6, the complete variable domain reads KAGVTQTPRYLIKTRGQQVTLSCSPISGHRSVSWYQQTPGQGLQFLFEYFSETQRNKGNFPGRFSGRQFSNSRSEMNVSTLELGDSALYLCASSFMNSPLHFGNGTRLTVT.

This clonotype was seen a handful of times. This rearrangement joins TRBV5-1 to TRBJ1-1; D perhaps matches TRBD1 (6 bases). Looked up from germline, CDR1 is SGHRS and CDR2 is YFSETQ. The CDR3 sequence is 13 residues long. V was shortened by 6 bases and J by 2 bases, with 11 bases between the two germline ends. The CDR3 loop is CASTGQLNTEAFF. CDR3 sequence (DNA): TGCGCCAGCACTGGACAGCTTAACACTGAAGCTTTCTTT.

CDR3 nucleotide sequence: TGTGCCTGGGAAGGGCCTCGGACCCTCACTGAAGCTTTCTTT. Translated: CAWEGPRTLTEAFF. The rearrangement uses TRBV30 and TRBJ1-1; D remains unclear. The V end was cut by 5 bases, the J end by 4 bases, with 17 bases between. The CDR3 runs to 14 residues. CDR1 and CDR2 (germline): GTSNPN, SVGIG (reference sequence). The entire variable domain, with the rest obtained from reference TRBV30 and TRBJ1-1, is as follows: SQTIHQWPATLVQPVGSPLSLECTVEGTSNPNLYWYRQAAGRGLQLLFYSVGIGQISSEVPQNLSASRPQDRQFILSSKKLLLSDSGFYLCAWEGPRTLTEAFFGQGTRLTVV.